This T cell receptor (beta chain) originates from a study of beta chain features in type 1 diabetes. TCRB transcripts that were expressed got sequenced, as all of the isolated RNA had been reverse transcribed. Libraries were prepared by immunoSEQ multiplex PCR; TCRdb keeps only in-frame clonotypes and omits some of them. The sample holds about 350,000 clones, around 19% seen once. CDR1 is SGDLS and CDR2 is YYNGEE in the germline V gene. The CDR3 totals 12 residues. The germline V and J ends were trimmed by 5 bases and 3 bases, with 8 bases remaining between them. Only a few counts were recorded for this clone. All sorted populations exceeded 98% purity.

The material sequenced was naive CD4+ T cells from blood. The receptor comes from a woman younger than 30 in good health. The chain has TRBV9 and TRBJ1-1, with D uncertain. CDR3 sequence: CASSPVDTEAFF. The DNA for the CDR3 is TGTGCCAGCAGTCCTGTTGACACTGAAGCTTTCTTT.